The 8 T cell receptor beta chains in this list originate from one sample, sequenced in a study of T cells in Graves' hyperthyroidism and ophthalmopathy. There were TCR beta CDR3 regions amplified from RNA transcripts. Primed by the HTBI set, a first-round RT-PCR was run on the TCR CDR3. TCRdb independently ran MiXCR on the multiplex PCR reads; one entry per CDR3 protein. This table has 750,000 to 900,000 distinct CDR3 sequences, over 35% appearing once. Sequencing used blood. These receptors all come from a man aged 18 to 29 with Graves' hyperthyroidism.

The CDR3 DNA sequence: TGTGCCAGCAGCCTTTTATCAGGGGATCTCGGCTATGGCTACACCTTC. Its protein is CASSLLSGDLGYGYTF. The chain links TRBV5-6 to TRBJ1-2; D perhaps matches TRBD1 (6 bases). The CDR3 extends over 16 amino acids. Deletions cut 4 bases from V and 4 bases from J, with 20 bases between. Germline V gene sequence: CDR1 SGHDT, CDR2 YYEEEE.

This clonotype appeared many times. This chain connects TRBV2 to TRBJ2-7; 10 bases match TRBD1. After removal of 4 bases from V and 3 bases from J, the junction contained 3 bases not matched to a gene. The CDR3 has 14 residues. Germline-derived CDR1 and CDR2 are SNHLY and FYNNEI. CDR3 sequence (DNA): TGTGCCAGCAGTGCGCGGACAGGGGGCTACGAGCAGTACTTC. This sequence encodes CASSARTGGYEQYF.

The chain couples TRBV7-8 to TRBJ1-5, with D uncertain. Trimming left V 1 base short and J 3 bases short, with 10 bases between. The CDR3 consists of 15 residues. CDR1 SGHVS and CDR2 FQNEAQ come from the germline V gene. This CDR3 is CASSLGAQINQPQHF. DNA of the CDR3: TGTGCCAGCAGCTTAGGGGCTCAGATCAATCAGCCCCAGCATTTT.

This clonotype has at least ten counts. V is TRBV29-1 and J is TRBJ1-4, with 8 positions matching TRBD1. V dropped 7 bases and J dropped 3; count of bases not matched to a gene: 4. This CDR3 region has 13 residues. The germline gives CDR1 SQVTM, CDR2 ANQGSEA. CDR3 in DNA: TGCAGCGCGATACAGGGGGCTAATGAAAAACTGTTTTTT. This gives the protein CSAIQGANEKLFF. The entire variable domain, with the rest obtained from reference TRBV29-1 and TRBJ1-4, is as follows: SAVISQKPSRDICQRGTSLTIQCQVDSQVTMMFWYRQQPGQSLTLIATANQGSEATYESGFVIDKFPISRPNLTFSTLTVSNMSPEDSSIYLCSAIQGANEKLFFGSGTQLSVL.

The table lists this clonotype with a few counts. The chain employs TRBV6-5 and TRBJ1-1; D is unclear. The CDR3 sequence is 13 residues long. Trimming took off 7 bases at V and 3 bases at J, with 12 bases between the two ends. Germline V gene lookup returns CDR1 MNHEY and CDR2 SVGAGI. The CDR3 bases are TGTGCCAGCACCACCGGTTTAGACACTGAAGCTTTCTTT. This gives the protein CASTTGLDTEAFF.

A note on this clonotype: Germline is not matched at one junction end, which may reflect a read error. The genes are TRBV7-8 and TRBJ1-3; D not certain. The CDR3 extends over 17 amino acids. Germline CDR1 SGHVS, CDR2 FQNEAQ. The CDR3 is CASSQVQWGTSGNTIYF. DNA of the CDR3: TGCGCCAGCAGCCAAGTTCAATGGGGAACCTCTGGAAACACCATATATTTT.

The chain is built from TRBV7-2 and TRBJ1-6, with D unresolved. The CDR3 has 10 residues. CDR1 is SGHTA, CDR2 FQGNSA, per germline. The ends were cut back, 5 bases at V and 13 bases at J, with 6 bases in the middle. In DNA, the CDR3 is TGTGCCAGCAGCCAAGGTCCCCTCCACTTT. This gives the protein CASSQGPLHF. Combining the CDR3 with reference TRBV7-2 and TRBJ1-6 gives the whole variable domain GAGVSQSPSNKVTEKGKDVELRCDPISGHTALYWYRQSLGQGLEFLIYFQGNSAPDKSGLPSDRFSAERTGGSVSTLTIQRTQQEDSAVYLCASSQGPLHFGNGTRLTVT.

This clonotype showed up just a few times. This sequence joins TRBV7-2 and TRBJ1-2; D gene unclear. This CDR3 comprises 16 residues. Deletions cut 5 bases from V and 2 bases from J, with 18 bases between. Germline CDR1 reads SGHTA; CDR2 reads FQGNSA. DNA of the CDR3: TGTGCCAGCAGCCAGGACCTAGATGTGGACAACTATGGCTACACCTTC. Protein: CASSQDLDVDNYGYTF.